This TCR beta chain came from a study of cytomegalovirus exposure and HLA in healthy donors. Background on the study: The early release's HLA-typed donors yielded some 85 million unique TCRs. Whole-study findings and limits: HLA restriction was apparent for most CMV-associated TCR beta chains in a later analysis. Reportedly, diagnosis of cytomegalovirus status by the classifier showed high specificity and sensitivity.

PCR amplification relied on 60 Vbeta primers (plus 13 Jbeta primers). Repertoires were generated with immunoSEQ multiplex PCR, while TCRdb's copy carries only in-frame clones and drops some. This table has 140,000 to 150,000 clones, approximately 79% appearing once. Trimming left V 2 bases short and J 3 bases short, with 11 bases between. The CDR3 consists of 13 residues. In germline, CDR1 is GTSNPN, CDR2 SVGIG (reference sequence). This clone has a handful of counts. Its antigen is unidentified. The source is a woman aged 30 to 39 in good health and CMV-seronegative. The rearrangement uses TRBV30 and TRBJ2-7; no definite D call. Source material: PBMCs. CDR3 in DNA: TGTGCCTGGAGTCGGCAGGCTAACTACGAGCAGTACTTC. This sequence encodes CAWSRQANYEQYF.